These 27 T cell receptor beta chains originate from one sample sequenced in a study of T cells after posttransplantation cyclophosphamide. The assay was immunoSEQ multiplex PCR, and TCRdb's table has in-frame clones only and misses some. The sample presents 30,000 to 45,000 clones, none singletons. What was sequenced was PBMCs. The receptor set was obtained from a girl between 5 and 17 years old in good health, CMV-negative, and a related stem cell transplant donor.

This clone was detected ten times or more. This rearrangement joins TRBV7-3 to TRBJ1-1, with D perhaps matching TRBD1 (6 bases). V gave up 5 bases and J gave up 6 bases, with 16 bases separating them. Germline CDR1 reads SGHTA; CDR2 reads FQGTGA. The CDR3 spans 14 residues. CDR3: CASSLTQGSPEAFF. The CDR3 DNA reads as TGTGCCAGCAGCCTGACACAGGGATCCCCTGAAGCTTTCTTT. Combining the CDR3 with reference TRBV7-3 and TRBJ1-1 gives the whole variable domain GAGVSQTPSNKVTEKGKYVELRCDPISGHTALYWYRQSLGQGPEFLIYFQGTGAADDSGLPNDRFFAVRPEGSVSTLKIQRTERGDSAVYLCASSLTQGSPEAFFGQGTRLTVV.

This clone occurred many times. This chain uses TRBV6-7 with TRBJ2-1; 8 positions agree with TRBD2. TRBV6-7 is classed as an ORF, of uncertain function. Trimming took 0 bases from V and 5 from J; bases not matched to a gene: 9. The CDR3 totals 17 residues. CDR3 amino acids: CASSYSTRQRENNEQFF. In DNA, the CDR3 is TGTGCCAGCAGTTACTCGACGAGACAGCGGGAGAACAATGAGCAGTTCTTC.

The sample holds many counts of this clone. The CDR3 loop is CASRTGQGQRISSYNEQFF. The CDR3 bases are TGTGCCAGCAGAACCGGACAGGGCCAGCGGATTAGCTCCTACAATGAGCAGTTCTTC. This chain joins TRBV28 and TRBJ2-1; 8 bases map to TRBD1. The CDR3 is made up of 19 amino acids. J lost 0 bases, V lost 6 bases, and 16 bases had no gene match. Germline CDR1 and CDR2: MDHEN and SYDVKM.

This clone was counted ten times or more. The V call is TRBV5-4, the J call TRBJ2-4; D is perhaps TRBD1 (6 bases). Germline lookup yields CDR1 SGHNT and CDR2 YYREEE (reference sequence). The CDR3 runs to 14 residues. V lost 3 bases to trimming and J lost 4 bases, with 11 bases between them. In DNA form, the CDR3 reads TGTGCCAGCAGCTCGTTGGACAGTAAAAACATTCAGTACTTC. This encodes CASSSLDSKNIQYF.

This clone has at least ten counts. The chain links TRBV10-2 to TRBJ2-5; TRBD2 might be the D (5 bases). Germline V gene data show CDR1 as WSHSY and CDR2 as SAAADI. Deletions cut 8 bases from V and 4 bases from J, with 5 bases between. CDR3 size: 10 residues. CDR3 coding DNA: TGCGCCAGCGGAGGAGAGACCCAGTACTTC. Protein sequence: CASGGETQYF.

This clone showed up many times. V and J are TRBV4-3 and TRBJ2-2; D is perhaps TRBD1 (5 bases). The V end was cut by 1 base, the J end by 2 bases, with 14 bases between. CDR1 is LGHNA, CDR2 YSLEER, per germline. This CDR3 region has 17 residues. The CDR3 DNA reads as TGCGCCAGCAGCCAAGGTCCCGCAGGGTTTAACACCGGGGAGCTGTTTTTT. Encoded protein: CASSQGPAGFNTGELFF.

This clone was picked up a small number of times. Compared with germline, one end of the junction differs, possibly owing to a read error. CDR3: CAGSFAGIEQYF. CDR3 nucleotide sequence: TGTGCCGGCAGCTTTGCGGGGATCGAGCAGTACTTC. This rearrangement joins TRBV7-9 to TRBJ2-7, with a tentative D call TRBD2 (6 bases). CDR3 length: 12 amino acids. Per germline, CDR1 SEHNR and CDR2 FQNEAQ (reference sequence).

This clone was observed at least ten times. The V call is TRBV12-2, the J call TRBJ1-4; the table calls TRBD1, which could not be checked here. TRBV12-2 is listed as a pseudogene. The CDR3 totals 13 residues. The CDR3 DNA reads TGTGCAAGTCGCTTAGCGGGGCCTGAAAAACTGTTTTTT. Translating gives CASRLAGPEKLFF.

This chain joins TRBV7-9 and TRBJ2-5; D unclear. The germline gives CDR1 SEHNR, CDR2 FQNEAQ (reference sequence). The V end was cut by 2 bases, the J end by 4 bases, with 5 bases between. This CDR3 spans 12 amino acids. DNA for the CDR3: TGTGCCAGCAGCTTAAATCGAGAGACCCAGTACTTC. This codes for CASSLNRETQYF.

The chain joins TRBV11-2 to TRBJ2-7, with D perhaps TRBD2 (7 bases). The germline CDR1 and CDR2 sequences are SGHAT and FQNNGV. The CDR3 is 16 residues long. The V end was cut by 6 bases, the J end by 0 bases, with 18 bases between. CDR3 coding DNA: TGTGCCAGCAGTTATACGGGGGGCCGTCTCTCCTACGAGCAGTACTTC. It is translated as CASSYTGGRLSYEQYF.

Many counts were recorded for this clone. This chain's CDR3 is CASSVRQGGTNTEAFF. The CDR3 DNA sequence: TGTGCCAGCAGTGTGAGACAGGGGGGGACCAACACTGAAGCTTTCTTT. This sequence joins TRBV6-1 and TRBJ1-1, with 9 positions matching TRBD1. V trimming: 4 bases; J trimming: 2 bases; junction bases outside the gene matches: 8. CDR3 size: 16 residues. Germline values: CDR1 MNHNS, CDR2 SASEGT.

This clone was observed at least ten times. This same CDR3 is encoded by further DNA sequences in the sample. The genes are TRBV30 and TRBJ1-5, with TRBD1 matching over 8 bases. The ends lost 0 bases at V and 0 bases at J; junction bases unmatched: 7. Germline V gene data show CDR1 as GTSNPN and CDR2 as SVGIG (reference sequence). The CDR3 consists of 17 residues. CDR3 bases: TGTGCCTGGAGTGTAGACAGGGGACGGTATAGCAATCAGCCCCAGCATTTT. It yields the protein CAWSVDRGRYSNQPQHF.

At least ten counts were recorded for this clone. The chain's CDR3 is CASSLDQGTEAFF. The CDR3 bases are TGTGCCAGCAGCTTAGACCAGGGTACTGAAGCTTTCTTT. The genes are TRBV7-9 and TRBJ1-1; D is possibly TRBD1 (5 bases). CDR1 is SEHNR, CDR2 FQNEAQ, per germline (reference sequence). V lost 1 base to trimming and J lost 5 bases, with 8 bases between them. This CDR3 is built from 13 residues.

This clone was seen a few times. This chain uses TRBV30 with TRBJ2-1; 13 positions match TRBD2. V dropped 0 bases and J dropped 4; count of bases not matched to a gene: 6. The CDR3 spans 17 residues. Germline loops: CDR1 GTSNPN, CDR2 SVGIG (reference sequence). This CDR3 reads CAWSVVKGLAGYNEQFF. CDR3 in DNA: TGTGCCTGGAGTGTAGTTAAGGGACTAGCGGGGTACAATGAGCAGTTCTTC.

This clone was observed many times. The chain uses TRBV2 and TRBJ1-1, with D possibly being TRBD1 (6 bases). Germline V CDR1 and CDR2: SNHLY, FYNNEI. Trimming shortened V by 11 bases and J by 5 bases, and 18 bases separated the two germline ends. This CDR3 contains 13 residues. The CDR3 loop reads CADVIQGETEAFF. The CDR3 nucleotides are TGTGCCGACGTCATACAGGGAGAGACTGAAGCTTTCTTT.

This clone is medium-sized within its sample. The genes are TRBV6-4 and TRBJ2-2; 11 positions agree with TRBD1. Trimming removed 2 bases from V and 4 bases from J; junction bases left unmatched: 0. The CDR3 runs to 15 residues. Germline V CDR1 and CDR2: MRHNA, SNTAGT. CDR3 residues: CASSDGTGGTGELFF. The CDR3 DNA is TGTGCCAGCAGTGACGGGACAGGGGGCACCGGGGAGCTGTTTTTT.

This clone appeared many times. V and J are TRBV7-2 and TRBJ1-5; 7 bases match TRBD1. Germline trimming cut 6 bases from V and 3 bases from J; bases unmatched to any gene: 8. Germline V gives CDR1 SGHTA, CDR2 FQGNSA. The CDR3 totals 15 residues. CDR3 nucleotides: TGTGCCAGCAGACGGGACAGCAGCCTCAATCAGCCCCAGCATTTT. Translation: CASRRDSSLNQPQHF.

This clone was recorded at least ten times. This chain connects TRBV5-8 to TRBJ2-5, with 10 bases fitting TRBD1. The CDR3 has 16 residues. Germline assignment: CDR1 SGHTS and CDR2 YDEGEE. V gave up 2 bases and J gave up 1 base; unmatched junction bases: 5. CDR3 DNA sequence: TGTGCCAGCAGCTTTCGGGACAGGGGTAGCCAAGAGACCCAGTACTTC. This gives the protein CASSFRDRGSQETQYF. Supplemented by reference TRBV5-8 and TRBJ2-5, the full variable domain reads EAGVTQSPTHLIKTRGQQATLRCSPISGHTSVYWYQQALGLGLQFLLWYDEGEERNRGNFPPRFSGRQFPNYSSELNVNALELEDSALYLCASSFRDRGSQETQYFGPGTRLLVL.

The sample holds many counts of this clone. This chain connects TRBV6-6 to TRBJ1-3; no reliable D call. Looked up from germline, CDR1 is MNHNY and CDR2 is SVGAGI (reference sequence). This CDR3 is built from 13 residues. Trimming left V 4 bases short and J 4 bases short, with 8 bases between. In DNA form, the CDR3 reads TGTGCCAGCAGTTCGCGGGGAGGAAACACCATATATTTT. Translated, it gives CASSSRGGNTIYF.

This clone has ten or more counts. V gene TRBV5-6 combines with J gene TRBJ1-2, with 10 bases identical to TRBD1. Trimming removed 5 bases from V and 2 bases from J; junction bases left unmatched: 3. The CDR3 loop spans 14 amino acids. The germline gives CDR1 SGHDT, CDR2 YYEEEE. CDR3 sequence reads: CASRGQGWNYGYTF. The CDR3 nucleotides read TGTGCCAGCAGGGGACAGGGGTGGAACTATGGCTACACCTTC.

A few counts support this clone. The rearrangement joins TRBV4-1 to TRBJ2-7, with 8 bases lining up with TRBD1. Germline trimming cut 3 bases from V and 5 bases from J; bases unmatched to any gene: 9. The V gene's germline CDR1 is MGHRA and CDR2 YSYEKL. This CDR3 is 15 amino acids long. The DNA for the CDR3 is TGCGCCAGCAGCCATCCAGGGGGACAGGTCCACGAGCAGTACTTC. Residues: CASSHPGGQVHEQYF.

This clone occurred many times. The chain is built from TRBV28 and TRBJ1-2; 8 nucleotides line up with TRBD1. Looked up from germline, CDR1 is MDHEN and CDR2 is SYDVKM. V gave up 7 bases and J gave up 5 bases; unmatched junction bases: 12. This CDR3 region has 15 residues. CDR3 protein: CASTIGVGQGYGYTF. CDR3 nucleotides: TGTGCCAGCACCATAGGCGTAGGACAGGGATATGGCTACACCTTC.

This clone was counted many times. The genes are TRBV5-4 and TRBJ2-7, with 9 bases fitting TRBD1. J gave up 5 bases and V 4 bases, and 4 bases lay outside the gene matches. CDR1 is SGHNT and CDR2 is YYREEE in the germline V gene (reference sequence). The CDR3 spans 13 residues. The CDR3 sequence: CASSGGTGNEQYF. The CDR3, as DNA: TGTGCCAGCAGCGGCGGGACAGGGAACGAGCAGTACTTC.

This clone was detected a few times. V usage is TRBV18 and J usage is TRBJ2-2, with 11 nucleotides matching TRBD1. Germline-derived CDR1 and CDR2 are KGHSH and LQKENI. With 1 base clipped from V and 7 bases from J, the junction kept 8 bases outside the gene matches. The CDR3 has 17 amino acids. Here the CDR3 reads CASSPRLGQGDVGELFF. The CDR3 bases are TGTGCCAGCTCACCACGTCTGGGACAGGGGGATGTCGGGGAGCTGTTTTTT. The full variable domain, with the rest looked up from reference TRBV18 and TRBJ2-2, is NAGVMQNPRHLVRRRGQEARLRCSPMKGHSHVYWYRQLPEEGLKFMVYLQKENIIDESGMPKERFSAEFPKEGPSILRIQQVVRGDSAAYFCASSPRLGQGDVGELFFGEGSRLTVL.

This clone was seen repeatedly, ten times or more. V and J are TRBV5-1 and TRBJ1-3, with D perhaps TRBD1 (5 bases). Germline V gene data show CDR1 as SGHRS and CDR2 as YFSETQ. V dropped 2 bases and J dropped 1 base, with 16 bases sitting between them. The CDR3 is 17 amino acids. The DNA of the CDR3 is TGCGCCAGCAGCTTCGGACACCCGGTGGGTTCTGGAAACACCATATATTTT. Translating it yields CASSFGHPVGSGNTIYF.

This clone has more than one count but fewer than ten. The V call is TRBV13, the J call TRBJ2-5; TRBD2 agrees at 7 bases. V dropped 5 bases and J dropped 1; count of bases not matched to a gene: 7. The CDR3 totals 15 residues. The germline CDR1 and CDR2 sequences are PRHDT and FYEKMQ (reference sequence). In nucleotides, the CDR3 is TGTGCCAGCAGCCCTAGCGGAGGGAGCCAAGAGACCCAGTACTTC. Translated, it gives CASSPSGGSQETQYF.

The table lists this clone with many counts. V gene TRBV28 combines with J gene TRBJ2-2; 8 bases align to TRBD2. J gave up 7 bases and V 5 bases, and 15 bases lay outside the gene matches. Looked up from germline, CDR1 is MDHEN and CDR2 is SYDVKM. There are 17 residues in the CDR3. The CDR3 DNA follows: TGTGCCAGCAGTCCTTTAGCGGGAAAGGATTTATACGGGGAGCTGTTTTTT. Translating gives CASSPLAGKDLYGELFF.